This passage covers 10 T cell receptor beta chains from one sample sequenced in a study of cytomegalovirus exposure and HLA in healthy donors. PCR primers comprised 60 Vbeta and 13 Jbeta primers. The assay was immunoSEQ multiplex PCR, and TCRdb's table has in-frame clones only and misses some. This table has 210,000 or so clones, roughly 78% appearing once. Sequencing was carried out using PBMCs. These receptors all stem from a boy between 10 and 17 years old in good health and CMV-seronegative.

The V gene is TRBV2, the J gene TRBJ1-1; 8 positions agree with TRBD1. The length of the CDR3 is 15 residues. Germline-derived CDR1 and CDR2 are SNHLY and FYNNEI. V shed 0 bases and J 4 bases; nucleotides not matched to a gene: 4. The CDR3 protein is CASSEASTGVTEAFF. For the CDR3, the DNA is TGTGCCAGCAGTGAAGCTTCGACAGGGGTCACTGAAGCTTTCTTT.

This clone has just one count. The CDR3 DNA reads as TGTGCCAGTAGTCCCAAGGGACTAGCCTACGAGCAGTACTTC. Amino acids: CASSPKGLAYEQYF. This chain uses TRBV19 with TRBJ2-7, with 8 bases identical to TRBD2. The CDR3 covers 14 residues. V was pared by 5 bases and J by 2 bases, with 5 bases of the junction left unmatched. CDR1 is LNHDA and CDR2 is SQIVND in the germline V gene (reference sequence). Complete variable domain (other parts from reference TRBV19 and TRBJ2-7): DGGITQSPKYLFRKEGQNVTLSCEQNLNHDAMYWYRQDPGQGLRLIYYSQIVNDFQKGDIAEGYSVSREKKESFPLTVTSAQKNPTAFYLCASSPKGLAYEQYFGPGTRLTVT.

The rearrangement links TRBV12-2 to TRBJ1-2; TRBD1 is the table's D call, not checked against the DNA. TRBV12-2 constitutes a pseudogene. The CDR3 is 17 residues long. The CDR3 spells CASRSEAGALFSYGYTF. As DNA, the CDR3 is TGTGCAAGTCGCTCGGAGGCAGGGGCTCTTTTCTCCTATGGCTACACCTTC.

This rearrangement joins TRBV11-3 to TRBJ2-7; no clear D. Germline values: CDR1 SGHNT, CDR2 YENEEA. The CDR3 consists of 13 residues. V dropped 5 bases and J dropped 0 bases, with 8 bases sitting between them. DNA of the CDR3: TGTGCCAGCAGCATGCTAGGCTCCTACGAGCAGTACTTC. It is translated as CASSMLGSYEQYF.

The CDR3 sequence: CASSLGLGGHGELFF. The DNA of the CDR3 is TGTGCCAGTAGTCTTGGCCTGGGGGGTCACGGGGAGCTGTTTTTT. The chain combines TRBV19 with TRBJ2-2; D might be TRBD2 (6 bases). The germline V gene encodes CDR1 LNHDA and CDR2 SQIVND (reference sequence). The CDR3 totals 15 residues. Trimming took 5 bases from V and 7 from J, leaving 17 bases between them.

The chain uses TRBV9 and TRBJ1-4; no definite D call. The V end lost 0 bases, the J end lost 12 bases, and 15 bases lay between the germline ends. CDR1 is SGDLS, CDR2 YYNGEE, per germline. The CDR3 runs 14 residues. CDR3 amino acids: CASSVGQVGGQLFF. In nucleotides, the CDR3 is TGTGCCAGCAGCGTAGGGCAGGTGGGAGGACAACTGTTTTTT.

J is TRBJ2-1 and V is TRBV5-1; D gene uncertain. Trimming cost V 0 bases and J 7 bases, with 11 bases left between them. This CDR3 region has 14 residues. CDR1 and CDR2 (germline): SGHRS, YFSETQ. DNA of the CDR3: TGCGCCAGCAGCTTGGCCAACCTACAGAATGAGCAGTTCTTC. Protein product: CASSLANLQNEQFF.

The J gene is TRBJ2-5, the V gene TRBV5-1; D is possibly TRBD2 (6 bases). V was clipped by 4 bases and J by 2 bases, with 12 bases between them. The germline gives CDR1 SGHRS, CDR2 YFSETQ. The CDR3 is 14 residues long. The DNA of the CDR3 is TGCGCCAGCAGCCTTCGCGGGGCACAAGAGACCCAGTACTTC. Encoded protein: CASSLRGAQETQYF.

The V call is TRBV25-1, the J call TRBJ1-3; the match to TRBD1 covers 9 bases. The CDR3 totals 16 residues. The J segment lost 0 bases and the V segment lost 2 bases, leaving 2 bases of the junction unmatched. CDR1 MGHDK and CDR2 SYGVNS come from the germline V gene. The CDR3 sequence is CASSERDRASGNTIYF. The CDR3 DNA is TGTGCCAGCAGTGAAAGGGACAGGGCCTCTGGAAACACCATATATTTT.

The rearrangement uses TRBV29-1 and TRBJ1-1; D is possibly TRBD1 (6 bases). Trimming stripped 6 bases from V and 4 bases from J, with 15 bases between. CDR1 and CDR2 (germline): SQVTM, ANQGSEA. This CDR3 has 13 amino acids. CDR3 nucleotide sequence: TGCAGCGTGGGAGAAACAGGGCCCACTGAAGCTTTCTTT. Its protein is CSVGETGPTEAFF. Variable domain in full (rest from reference TRBV29-1 and TRBJ1-1): SAVISQKPSRDICQRGTSLTIQCQVDSQVTMMFWYRQQPGQSLTLIATANQGSEATYESGFVIDKFPISRPNLTFSTLTVSNMSPEDSSIYLCSVGETGPTEAFFGQGTRLTVV.